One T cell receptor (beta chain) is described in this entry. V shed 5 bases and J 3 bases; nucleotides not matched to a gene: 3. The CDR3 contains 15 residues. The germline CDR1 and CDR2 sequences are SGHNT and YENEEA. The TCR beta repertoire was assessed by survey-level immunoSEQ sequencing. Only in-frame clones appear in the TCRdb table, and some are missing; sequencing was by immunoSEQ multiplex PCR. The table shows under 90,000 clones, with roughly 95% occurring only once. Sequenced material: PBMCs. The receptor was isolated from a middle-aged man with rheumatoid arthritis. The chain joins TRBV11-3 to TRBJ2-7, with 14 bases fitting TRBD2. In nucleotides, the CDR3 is TGTGCCAGCAGCCCCGGGACTAGCGGGAGCTACGAGCAGTACTTC. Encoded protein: CASSPGTSGSYEQYF.